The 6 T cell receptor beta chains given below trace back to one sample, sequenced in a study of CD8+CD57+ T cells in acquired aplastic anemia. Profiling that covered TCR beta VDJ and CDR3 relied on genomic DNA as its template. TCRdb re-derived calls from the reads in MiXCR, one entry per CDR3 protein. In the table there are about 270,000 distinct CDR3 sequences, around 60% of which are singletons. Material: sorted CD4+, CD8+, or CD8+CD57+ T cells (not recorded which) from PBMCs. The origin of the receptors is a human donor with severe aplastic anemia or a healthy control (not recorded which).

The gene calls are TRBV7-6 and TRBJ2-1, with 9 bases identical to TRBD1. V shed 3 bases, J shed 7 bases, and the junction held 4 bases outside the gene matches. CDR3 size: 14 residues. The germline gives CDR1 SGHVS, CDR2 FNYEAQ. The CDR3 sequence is CASSLDRGGNEQFF. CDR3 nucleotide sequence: TGTGCCAGCAGCTTGGACAGGGGAGGGAATGAGCAGTTCTTC.

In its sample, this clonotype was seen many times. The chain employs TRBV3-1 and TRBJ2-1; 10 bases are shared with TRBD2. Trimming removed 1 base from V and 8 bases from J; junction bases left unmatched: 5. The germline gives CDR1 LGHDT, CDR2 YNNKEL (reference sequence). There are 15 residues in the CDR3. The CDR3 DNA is TGTGCCAGCAGCCAAGGGAGCGGGGGGGCGTATGAGCAGTTCTTC. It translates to CASSQGSGGAYEQFF.

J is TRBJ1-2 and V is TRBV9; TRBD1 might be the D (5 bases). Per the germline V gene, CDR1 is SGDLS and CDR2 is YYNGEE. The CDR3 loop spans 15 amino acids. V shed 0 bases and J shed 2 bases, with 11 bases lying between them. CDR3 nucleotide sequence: TGTGCCAGCAGCGTAGGTCAGGGCAGAAACTATGGCTACACCTTC. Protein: CASSVGQGRNYGYTF.

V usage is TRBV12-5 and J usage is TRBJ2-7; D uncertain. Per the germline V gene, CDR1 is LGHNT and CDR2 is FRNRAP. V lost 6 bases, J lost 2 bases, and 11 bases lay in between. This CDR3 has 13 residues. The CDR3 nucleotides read TGTGCTAGTGGCGTCGGGTCCACCTACGAGCAGTACTTC. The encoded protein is CASGVGSTYEQYF.

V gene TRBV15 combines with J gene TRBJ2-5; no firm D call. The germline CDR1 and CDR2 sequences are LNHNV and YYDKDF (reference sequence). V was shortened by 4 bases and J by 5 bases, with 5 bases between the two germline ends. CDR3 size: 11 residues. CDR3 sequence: CATSTRETQYF. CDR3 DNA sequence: TGTGCCACCAGCACGAGGGAGACCCAGTACTTC.

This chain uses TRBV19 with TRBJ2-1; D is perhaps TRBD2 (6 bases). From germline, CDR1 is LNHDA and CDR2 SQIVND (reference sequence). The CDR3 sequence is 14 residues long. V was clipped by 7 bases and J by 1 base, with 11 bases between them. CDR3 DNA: TGTGCCAGTAAGATAGCGGATTCCTACAATGAGCAGTTCTTC. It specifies CASKIADSYNEQFF.